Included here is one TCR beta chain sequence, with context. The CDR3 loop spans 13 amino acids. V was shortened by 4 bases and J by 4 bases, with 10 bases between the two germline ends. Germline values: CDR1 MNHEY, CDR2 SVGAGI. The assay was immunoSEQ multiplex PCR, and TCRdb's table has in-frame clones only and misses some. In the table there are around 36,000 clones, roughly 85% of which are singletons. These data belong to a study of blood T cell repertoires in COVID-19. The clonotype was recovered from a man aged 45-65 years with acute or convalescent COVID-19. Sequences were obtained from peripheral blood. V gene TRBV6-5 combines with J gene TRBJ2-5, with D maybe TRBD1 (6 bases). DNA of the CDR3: TGTGCCAGCAGTTCTGGGACACCAGAGACCCAGTACTTC. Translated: CASSSGTPETQYF.